This passage covers 4 T cell receptor beta chains from one sample sequenced in a study of blood T cell repertoires in COVID-19. The assay was immunoSEQ multiplex PCR, and TCRdb's table has in-frame clones only and misses some. The sample includes 400,000 to 500,000 clones, 85% to 90% of them seen just once. The material sequenced was PBMCs or T cells enriched from blood (not recorded which). These receptors all stem from a woman aged 40 to 50 who had recovered from COVID-19.

V and J are TRBV5-1 and TRBJ2-3, with 13 bases matching TRBD2. The CDR3 consists of 20 residues. Unmatched junction bases numbered 14, after V lost 3 bases and J lost 1 base. CDR1 and CDR2 from the germline V gene are SGHRS and YFSETQ. CDR3 nucleotides: TGCGCCAGCAGCTGGACCCCCGGGACTAGCGGGATACGAGGCACAGATACGCAGTATTTT. Protein product: CASSWTPGTSGIRGTDTQYF. Using reference TRBV5-1 and TRBJ2-3 for the parts outside the CDR3, the full variable domain is KAGVTQTPRYLIKTRGQQVTLSCSPISGHRSVSWYQQTPGQGLQFLFEYFSETQRNKGNFPGRFSGRQFSNSRSEMNVSTLELGDSALYLCASSWTPGTSGIRGTDTQYFGPGTRLTVL.

Here the CDR3 reads CAISEDRATEAFF. CDR3 in DNA: TGTGCCATCAGCGAAGACAGGGCCACTGAAGCTTTCTTT. The V call is TRBV10-3, the J call TRBJ1-1; 7 positions agree with TRBD1. Germline trimming cut 6 bases from V and 4 bases from J; bases unmatched to any gene: 5. CDR1 is ENHRY and CDR2 is SYGVKD in the germline V gene. The CDR3 totals 13 residues.

This chain uses TRBV24-1 with TRBJ1-6, with D possibly matching TRBD1 (5 bases). Looked up from germline, CDR1 is KGHDR and CDR2 is SFDVKD. This CDR3 comprises 16 residues. With 7 bases removed from V and 6 bases from J, the gap between germline ends came to 18 bases. DNA for the CDR3: TGTGCCACCAGCCCCCCGCAGGGATGCTTTAATTCACCCCTCCACTTT. This translates into CATSPPQGCFNSPLHF.

This clone was seen once. The gene calls are TRBV7-2 and TRBJ2-7, with 8 bases identical to TRBD2. Germline V CDR1 and CDR2: SGHTA, FQGNSA. This CDR3 is built from 14 residues. V gave up 5 bases and J gave up 7 bases; unmatched junction bases: 10. This CDR3 reads CASSPGGGFGEQYF. CDR3 DNA sequence: TGTGCCAGCAGCCCTGGCGGGGGGTTCGGGGAGCAGTACTTC.